The entry below gives a single TCR beta chain sequence along with its context. Its antigen is still unknown. The data were obtained in a study of graft-versus-host responses after intestinal transplantation. Study details: Induction with anti-thymocyte globulin, then tacrolimus and steroids for around three years, was given to all recipients. Study conclusions and caveats: Peak circulating GvH clone levels were associated with early post-transplant HvG declines. The recipient marrow held GvH clones, and some of them showed up first in ileum or blood.

The assay was immunoSEQ multiplex PCR, and TCRdb's table has in-frame clones only and misses some. The sample yields 30,000 to 50,000 clones, about 95% seen once. Germline assignment: CDR1 MNHEY and CDR2 SMNVEV (reference sequence). The CDR3 has 15 amino acids. V trimming: 6 bases; J trimming: 5 bases; junction bases outside the gene matches: 10. The V gene is TRBV27, the J gene TRBJ2-3; 8 bases are shared with TRBD2. The clonotype was recovered from a human donor who was the organ donor for an intestinal transplant. Source: unstimulated CD8+ T cells sorted from spleen or lymph node cells, taken before transplant. Here the CDR3 DNA reads TGTGCCAGCAGCTATCCGGGACTAGGGGGAGATACGCAGTATTTT. Translating it yields CASSYPGLGGDTQYF.